This section outlines one T cell receptor beta chain sequence together with its context. This entry belongs to a study of blood T cell repertoires in COVID-19. Background on the study: The United States, Italy and Spain supplied acute and convalescent COVID-19 samples. From T cells, B-cell-depleted T cells, or PBMCs came the material, which was cDNA or gDNA.

How the authors handled the data: Amplification of reference gene primers provided the estimated nucleated cell counts. Libraries were prepared by immunoSEQ multiplex PCR; TCRdb keeps only in-frame clonotypes and omits some of them. V and J calls and clone size are those listed in that table; D and trimming were worked out from the DNA. The profile shows around 140,000 clones, 75% to 90% of them singletons. This CDR3 has 17 residues. Trimming cost V 1 base and J 5 bases; bases outside gene matches: 11. Germline values: CDR1 SGHNT, CDR2 YENEEA. The chain has TRBV11-3 and TRBJ2-3, with 8 bases identical to TRBD2. The source of this sequence is a man between 65 and 85 years old who had recovered from COVID-19. The sample consisted of peripheral blood. The chain's CDR3 is CASSLGRWQAGEDTQYF. CDR3 DNA sequence: TGTGCCAGCAGCTTAGGAAGGTGGCAAGCGGGAGAAGATACGCAGTATTTT.